A selection of T cell receptor beta chains follows, all from one sample in a study of blood T cell repertoires in COVID-19. Produced via immunoSEQ multiplex PCR; TCRdb's table is partial and in-frame only. The table has about 150,000 clones, about 90% seen once. The sample taken for sequencing was peripheral blood. The receptors derive from a man in his sixties with active or convalescent COVID-19. Each CDR3 is given with its conserved first and last residue. A D gene is named only where the DNA matches it firmly. Clone size is shown for a subset of rows, as once, few, many or a class of expanded clone.

V: TRBV6-5
D: TRBD2
size: .
J: TRBJ2-7
DNA: TGTGCCAGCCGCCCGGCCCTAGCGGGTTCCTACGAGCAGTACTTC
CDR3: CASRPALAGSYEQYF

V: TRBV4-2
D: TRBD1
size: .
J: TRBJ2-1
DNA: TGTGCCAGCAGCCAAGATCAGGGGGCGAATGAGCAGTTCTTC
CDR3: CASSQDQGANEQFF

V: TRBV7-9
D: .
size: .
J: TRBJ2-5
DNA: TGTGCCAGCAGCTTAGGAGGGTCCCAAGAGACCCAGTACTTC
CDR3: CASSLGGSQETQYF

V: TRBV5-6
D: .
size: once
J: TRBJ1-1
DNA: TGTGCCAGCAGCTTGGACTTGAACACTGAAGCTTTCTTT
CDR3: CASSLDLNTEAFF

V: TRBV29-1
D: .
size: few
J: TRBJ2-3
DNA: TGCAGCGTTGAAGATCAGTCAGATACGCAGTATTTT
CDR3: CSVEDQSDTQYF

V: TRBV9
D: .
size: .
J: TRBJ2-3
DNA: TGTGCCAGCAGCGACAGAACGAACACAGATACGCAGTATTTT
CDR3: CASSDRTNTDTQYF

V: TRBV10-3
D: TRBD1
size: few
J: TRBJ1-6
DNA: TGTGCCATCAGACCAGGGACAGGGGGGGATTCACCCCTCCACTTT
CDR3: CAIRPGTGGDSPLHF

V: TRBV10-2
D: TRBD2
size: .
J: TRBJ2-1
DNA: TGCGCCAGCAGTGAAGGGACTAGCGGGTACGTCAATGAGCAGTTCTTC
CDR3: CASSEGTSGYVNEQFF

V: TRBV2
D: TRBD1
size: .
J: TRBJ2-4
DNA: TGTGCCAGCAGGACAGGGGCCAAAAACATTCAGTACTTC
CDR3: CASRTGAKNIQYF

V: TRBV15
D: TRBD2
size: .
J: TRBJ2-7
DNA: TGTGCCACCAGCAGTGTGTCGATCGGGGGGTGGGGCAACGAGCAGTACTTC
CDR3: CATSSVSIGGWGNEQYF

V: TRBV6-2/TRBV6-3
D: TRBD2
size: .
J: TRBJ2-1
DNA: TGTGCCAGCAGTTACACCGGGACAAAGGGACTAGCGGGCAACAATGAGCAGTTCTTC
CDR3: CASSYTGTKGLAGNNEQFF

V: TRBV10-2
D: .
size: .
J: TRBJ2-7
DNA: TGCGCCAGCAGTGAAATGACAGTTCCCTACGAGCAGTACTTC
CDR3: CASSEMTVPYEQYF

V: TRBV6-6
D: .
size: .
J: TRBJ1-1
DNA: TGTGCCAGCAGTACCCCCCAGGTGAACACTGAAGCTTTCTTT
CDR3: CASSTPQVNTEAFF

V: TRBV10-3
D: .
size: .
J: TRBJ2-1
DNA: TGTGCCATCAGTTCTAGAGATCCCGGGTCGGGGAACAATGAGCAGTTCTTC
CDR3: CAISSRDPGSGNNEQFF

V: TRBV3-1/TRBV3-2
D: .
size: .
J: TRBJ2-3
DNA: TGTGCCAGCAGCCAACGGGTGGATACGCAGTATTTT
CDR3: CASSQRVDTQYF

V: TRBV10-3
D: TRBD1
size: .
J: TRBJ2-7
DNA: TGTGCCATCAGTGATCCCGGGACAGGGAGGACCTACGAGCAGTACTTC
CDR3: CAISDPGTGRTYEQYF

V: TRBV12-3/TRBV12-4
D: .
size: .
J: TRBJ2-5
DNA: TGTGCCAGCAGTTACTACGGGGAGACCCAGTACTTC
CDR3: CASSYYGETQYF

V: TRBV28
D: .
size: .
J: TRBJ2-3
DNA: TGTGCCAGCAGCCGTGACTCTTTTGATACGCAGTATTTT
CDR3: CASSRDSFDTQYF

V: TRBV6-6
D: .
size: .
J: TRBJ2-7
DNA: TGTGCCAGCAGCCTCGCCACGGGCTACGAGCAGTACTTC
CDR3: CASSLATGYEQYF

V: TRBV3-1/TRBV3-2
D: TRBD1
size: .
J: TRBJ1-5
DNA: TGTGCCAGCAGCCGAGGGACAGGGAGTCAGCCCCAGCATTTT
CDR3: CASSRGTGSQPQHF

V: TRBV6-5
D: TRBD2
size: .
J: TRBJ2-5
DNA: TGTGCCAGCAGTTATGGACTAGGGCTACAAGAGACCCAGTACTTC
CDR3: CASSYGLGLQETQYF

V: TRBV19
D: .
size: .
J: TRBJ2-6
DNA: TGTGCCAGTAGTATTGGAGGGTCTGGGGCCAACGTCCTGACTTTC
CDR3: CASSIGGSGANVLTF

V: TRBV2
D: .
size: .
J: TRBJ2-1
DNA: TGTGCCAGCACCGAAGGGGGATATGAGCAGTTCTTC
CDR3: CASTEGGYEQFF

V: TRBV6-4
D: TRBD1
size: .
J: TRBJ1-2
DNA: TGTGCCAGCAGCTCGACAGGGGAGAGTGGCTACACCTTC
CDR3: CASSSTGESGYTF

V: TRBV19
D: .
size: .
J: TRBJ1-5
DNA: TGTGCCAGCTCCGAGGGAGGGTGGTGGGACCAGCCCCAGCATTTT
CDR3: CASSEGGWWDQPQHF

V: TRBV28
D: .
size: .
J: TRBJ1-5
DNA: TGTGCCAGCAGTTTAAGTCAGTGGAATCAGCCCCAGCATTTT
CDR3: CASSLSQWNQPQHF

V: TRBV3-1/TRBV3-2
D: .
size: .
J: TRBJ2-7
DNA: TGTGCCAGCAGGCCATCAGACAGAGGCTACGCCTACGAGCAGTACTTC
CDR3: CASRPSDRGYAYEQYF

V: TRBV27
D: .
size: .
J: TRBJ2-2
DNA: TGTGCCAGCAGTTTCGGGGATACAAGGGAGCTGTTTTTT
CDR3: CASSFGDTRELFF

V: TRBV5-4
D: .
size: .
J: TRBJ1-1
DNA: TGTGCCAGCAGCTTTAAGCTCGGCGGGAACACTGAAGCTTTCTTT
CDR3: CASSFKLGGNTEAFF

V: TRBV28
D: TRBD1
size: .
J: TRBJ1-4
DNA: TGTGCCAGCAGTTTAAGGATGGGACAGGGCGGTGAAAAACTGTTTTTT
CDR3: CASSLRMGQGGEKLFF

V: TRBV27
D: .
size: .
J: TRBJ1-4
DNA: TGTGCCAGCGGGTGGCGGTTTAATGAAAAACTGTTTTTT
CDR3: CASGWRFNEKLFF

V: TRBV5-8
D: .
size: .
J: TRBJ1-5
DNA: TGTGCCAGCAGCTTGGGGCCGGGAGAGGCTCCCCAGCATTTT
CDR3: CASSLGPGEAPQHF

V: TRBV5-1
D: TRBD2
size: .
J: TRBJ2-7
DNA: TGCGCCAGCAGCTCTGCGGGAGGCTTCCTCGAGCAGTACTTC
CDR3: CASSSAGGFLEQYF

V: TRBV2
D: .
size: .
J: TRBJ2-4
DNA: TGTGCCAGCAGTGTGGGCAATAGCGGAGCCAAAAACATTCAGTACTTC
CDR3: CASSVGNSGAKNIQYF

V: TRBV3-1/TRBV3-2
D: TRBD2
size: .
J: TRBJ2-3
DNA: TGTGCCAGCAGCAGGACTAGCGGGAGTTCCCCCACAGATACGCAGTATTTT
CDR3: CASSRTSGSSPTDTQYF

V: TRBV29-1
D: TRBD2
size: .
J: TRBJ2-1
DNA: TGCAGCGTTGGACTAGCGGGGCCATACAATGAGCAGTTCTTC
CDR3: CSVGLAGPYNEQFF

V: TRBV10-1
D: TRBD2
size: .
J: TRBJ2-2
DNA: TGCGCCAGCAGTGAGTCGGGGACTAGCGGGAGGCTGACCGGGGAGCTGTTTTTT
CDR3: CASSESGTSGRLTGELFF

V: TRBV24-1
D: TRBD2
size: .
J: TRBJ2-3
DNA: TGTGCCACCAGTGATTTCTGGCGGGAGAGGACAGATACGCAGTATTTT
CDR3: CATSDFWRERTDTQYF

V: TRBV9
D: TRBD1
size: few
J: TRBJ1-2
DNA: TGTGCCAGCAGCACCCAGACAGGGAGTTTTGGCTACACCTTC
CDR3: CASSTQTGSFGYTF

V: TRBV12-3/TRBV12-4
D: .
size: .
J: TRBJ2-3
DNA: TGTGCCAGCAGTTTAATGGCTACGCAGTATTTT
CDR3: CASSLMATQYF

V: TRBV7-8
D: TRBD1
size: .
J: TRBJ1-5
DNA: TGTGCCAGCAGCTCCACAGGGGCTCAGCCCCAGCATTTT
CDR3: CASSSTGAQPQHF

V: TRBV6-5
D: .
size: .
J: TRBJ1-2
DNA: TGTGCCAGCAGACGAAGCGGGGAACGGATTTATGGCTACACCTTC
CDR3: CASRRSGERIYGYTF

V: TRBV5-1
D: .
size: .
J: TRBJ2-5
DNA: TGCGCCAGCAGCTCTGCCGGCGGTCTAGGAGAGACCCAGTACTTC
CDR3: CASSSAGGLGETQYF

V: TRBV9
D: .
size: .
J: TRBJ1-2
DNA: TGTGCCAGCAGCGTACTTTCCGGGGGACCAAGTGGCTACACCTTC
CDR3: CASSVLSGGPSGYTF

V: TRBV5-4
D: TRBD2
size: .
J: TRBJ2-5
DNA: TGTGCCAGCAGCTTGGGAGGGACTAACAGGGAGACCCAGTACTTC
CDR3: CASSLGGTNRETQYF

V: TRBV6-9
D: TRBD1
size: once
J: TRBJ2-7
DNA: TGTGCCAGCAGTTTAGTAACAGGGGGCTCGGGAGAGCAGTACTTC
CDR3: CASSLVTGGSGEQYF

V: TRBV2
D: TRBD1
size: once
J: TRBJ1-5
DNA: TGTGCCAGCAGTGAGGACAGGAGATATAGCAATCAGCCCCAGCATTTT
CDR3: CASSEDRRYSNQPQHF

V: TRBV5-1
D: TRBD2
size: .
J: TRBJ2-1
DNA: TGCGCCAGCAGCTTGGTCCGGGGGGGCTCCTACAATGAGCAGTTCTTC
CDR3: CASSLVRGGSYNEQFF

V: TRBV7-3
D: TRBD1
size: .
J: TRBJ1-6
DNA: TGTGCCAGCAGCTCGGGGACAGTGAATTCACCCCTCCACTTT
CDR3: CASSSGTVNSPLHF

V: TRBV28
D: .
size: .
J: TRBJ2-6
DNA: TGTGCCAGCAGTATGTCCCTTCCCGTCCTGACTTTC
CDR3: CASSMSLPVLTF

V: TRBV9
D: TRBD1
size: .
J: TRBJ1-4
DNA: TGTGCCAGCAGCTCGTCAGGGGGGCCTAATGAAAAACTGTTTTTT
CDR3: CASSSSGGPNEKLFF

V: TRBV18
D: TRBD2
size: once
J: TRBJ2-5
DNA: TGTGCCAGCTCGCGGACTAGCGGCCAAGAGACCCAGTACTTC
CDR3: CASSRTSGQETQYF

V: TRBV5-1
D: TRBD1
size: .
J: TRBJ1-4
DNA: TGCGCCAGCAGCCACCGGGACAGTAATGAAAAACTGTTTTTT
CDR3: CASSHRDSNEKLFF

V: TRBV7-2
D: .
size: .
J: TRBJ2-6
DNA: TGTGCCAGCAGCCTCGGTGCATCCGGGGCCAACGTCCTGACTTTC
CDR3: CASSLGASGANVLTF

V: TRBV7-9
D: TRBD1
size: .
J: TRBJ1-5
DNA: TGTGCCAGCAGCCGGGGGACAGTAAATCAGCCCCAGCATTTT
CDR3: CASSRGTVNQPQHF

V: TRBV11-2
D: .
size: few
J: TRBJ1-3
DNA: TGTGCCAGCAGCTCCACCAAACACGGAAACACCATATATTTT
CDR3: CASSSTKHGNTIYF

V: TRBV7-2
D: .
size: .
J: TRBJ2-5
DNA: TGTGCCAGCAGCTCCACAGGGTCCCGTGAGACCCAGTACTTC
CDR3: CASSSTGSRETQYF